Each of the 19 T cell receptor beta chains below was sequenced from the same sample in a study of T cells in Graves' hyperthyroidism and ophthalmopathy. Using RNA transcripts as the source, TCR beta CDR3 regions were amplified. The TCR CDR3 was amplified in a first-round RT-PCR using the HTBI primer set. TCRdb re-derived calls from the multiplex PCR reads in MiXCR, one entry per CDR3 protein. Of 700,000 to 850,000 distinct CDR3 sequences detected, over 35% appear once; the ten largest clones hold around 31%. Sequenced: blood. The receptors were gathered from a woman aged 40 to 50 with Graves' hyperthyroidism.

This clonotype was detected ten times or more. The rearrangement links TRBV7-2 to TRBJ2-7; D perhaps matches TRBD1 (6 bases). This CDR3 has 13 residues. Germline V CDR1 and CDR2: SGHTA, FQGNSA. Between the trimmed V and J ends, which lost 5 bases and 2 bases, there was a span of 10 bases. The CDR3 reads CASSTWTAYEQYF. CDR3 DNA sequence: TGTGCCAGCAGCACCTGGACAGCCTACGAGCAGTACTTC.

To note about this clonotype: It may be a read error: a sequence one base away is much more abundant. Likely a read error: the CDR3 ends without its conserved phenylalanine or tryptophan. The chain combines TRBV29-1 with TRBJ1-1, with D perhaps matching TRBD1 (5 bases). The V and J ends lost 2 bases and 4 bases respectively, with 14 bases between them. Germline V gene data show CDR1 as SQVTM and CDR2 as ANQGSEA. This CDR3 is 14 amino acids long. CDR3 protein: CSVEIIKGTTEAFL. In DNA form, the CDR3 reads TGCAGCGTTGAAATAATTAAGGGGACCACTGAAGCTTTCCTT.

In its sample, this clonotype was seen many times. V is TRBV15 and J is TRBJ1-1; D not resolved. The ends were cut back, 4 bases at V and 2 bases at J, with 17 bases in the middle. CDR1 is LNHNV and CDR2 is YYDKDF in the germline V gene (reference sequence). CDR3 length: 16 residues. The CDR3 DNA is TGTGCCACCAGCACCCGACGACTGGGAGGTAACACTGAAGCTTTCTTT. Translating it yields CATSTRRLGGNTEAFF.

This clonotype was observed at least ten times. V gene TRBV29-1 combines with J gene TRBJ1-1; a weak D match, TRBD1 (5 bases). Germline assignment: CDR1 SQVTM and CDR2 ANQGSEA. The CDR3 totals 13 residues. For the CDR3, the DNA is TGCAGAATAACAGGTTGGGTGGACACTGAAGCTTTCTTT. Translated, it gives CRITGWVDTEAFF.

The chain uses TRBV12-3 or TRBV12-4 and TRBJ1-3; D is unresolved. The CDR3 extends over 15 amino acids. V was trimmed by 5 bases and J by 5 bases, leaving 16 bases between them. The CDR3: CASSTHKSPRNTIYF. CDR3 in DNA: TGTGCCAGCAGTACCCACAAAAGCCCGCGAAACACCATATATTTT.

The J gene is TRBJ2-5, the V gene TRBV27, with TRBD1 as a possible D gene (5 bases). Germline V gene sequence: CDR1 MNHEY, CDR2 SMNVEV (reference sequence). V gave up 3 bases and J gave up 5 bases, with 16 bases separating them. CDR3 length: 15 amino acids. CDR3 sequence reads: CASSFLQGSAETQYF. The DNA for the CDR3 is TGTGCCAGCAGTTTTCTTCAGGGTTCGGCGGAGACCCAGTACTTC.

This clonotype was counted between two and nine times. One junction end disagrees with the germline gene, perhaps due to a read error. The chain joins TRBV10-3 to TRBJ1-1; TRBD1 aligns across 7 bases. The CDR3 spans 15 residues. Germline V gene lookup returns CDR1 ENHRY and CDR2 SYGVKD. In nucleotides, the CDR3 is TGTGCCAGCAGTGAGCACGGGACAGCTGCTGAGAAAGCTTTCTTT. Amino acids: CASSEHGTAAEKAFF.

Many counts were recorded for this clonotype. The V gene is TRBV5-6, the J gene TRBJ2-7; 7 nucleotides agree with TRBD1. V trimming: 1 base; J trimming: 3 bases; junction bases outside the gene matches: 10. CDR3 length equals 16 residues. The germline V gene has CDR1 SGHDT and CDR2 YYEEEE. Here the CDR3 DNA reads TGTGCCAGCAGCTTGATTGGACAGGTGTCGATCTACGAGCAGTACTTC. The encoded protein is CASSLIGQVSIYEQYF. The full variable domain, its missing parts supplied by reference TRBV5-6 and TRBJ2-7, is DAGVTQSPTHLIKTRGQQVTLRCSPKSGHDTVSWYQQALGQGPQFIFQYYEEEERQRGNFPDRFSGHQFPNYSSELNVNALLLGDSALYLCASSLIGQVSIYEQYFGPGTRLTVT.

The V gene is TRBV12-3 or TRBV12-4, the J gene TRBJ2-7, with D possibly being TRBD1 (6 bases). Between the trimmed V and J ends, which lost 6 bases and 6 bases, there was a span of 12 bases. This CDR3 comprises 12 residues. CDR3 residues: CASSRGQSEQYF. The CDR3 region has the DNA TGTGCCAGCAGCCGAGGACAGAGCGAGCAGTACTTC.

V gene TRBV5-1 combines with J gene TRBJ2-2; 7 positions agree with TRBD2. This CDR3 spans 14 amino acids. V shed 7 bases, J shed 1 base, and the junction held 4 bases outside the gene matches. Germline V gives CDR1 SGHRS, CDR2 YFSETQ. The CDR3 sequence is CASRVAGNTGELFF. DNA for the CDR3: TGCGCCAGCCGAGTAGCGGGGAACACCGGGGAGCTGTTTTTT.

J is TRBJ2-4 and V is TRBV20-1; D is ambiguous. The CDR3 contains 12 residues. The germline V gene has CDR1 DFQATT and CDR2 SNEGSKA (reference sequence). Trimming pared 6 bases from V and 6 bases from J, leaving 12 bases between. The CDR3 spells CSAQSTGNIQYF. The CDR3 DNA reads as TGCAGTGCCCAATCAACGGGAAACATTCAGTACTTC.

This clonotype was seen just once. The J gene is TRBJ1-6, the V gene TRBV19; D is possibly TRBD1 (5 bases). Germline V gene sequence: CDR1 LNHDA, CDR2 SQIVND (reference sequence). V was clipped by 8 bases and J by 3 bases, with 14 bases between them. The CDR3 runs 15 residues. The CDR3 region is CASFKGDSYNSPLHF. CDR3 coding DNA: TGTGCCAGTTTCAAAGGAGACAGCTATAATTCACCCCTCCACTTT.

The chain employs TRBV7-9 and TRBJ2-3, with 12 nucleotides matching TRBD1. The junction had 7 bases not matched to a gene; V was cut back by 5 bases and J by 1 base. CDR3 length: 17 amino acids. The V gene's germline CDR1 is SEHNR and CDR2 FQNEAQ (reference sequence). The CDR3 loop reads CASSPHGTGGGTDTQYF. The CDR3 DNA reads TGTGCCAGCAGCCCCCACGGGACAGGGGGCGGCACAGATACGCAGTATTTT.

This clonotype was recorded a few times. CDR3 residues: CATSRGQGPNYEQYF. The CDR3 DNA follows: TGTGCCACCAGCAGGGGACAGGGCCCAAACTACGAGCAGTACTTC. This chain links TRBV15 with TRBJ2-7, with TRBD1 matching over 9 bases. The CDR3 contains 15 residues. From germline, CDR1 is LNHNV and CDR2 YYDKDF (reference sequence). V dropped 3 bases and J dropped 3; count of bases not matched to a gene: 6.

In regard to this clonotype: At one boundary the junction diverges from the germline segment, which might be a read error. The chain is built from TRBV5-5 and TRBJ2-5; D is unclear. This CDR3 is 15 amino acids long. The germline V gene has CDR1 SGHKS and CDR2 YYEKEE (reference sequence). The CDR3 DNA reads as TGCGCCAGCAGCCGAGGATTGGGTAGTATAGAGACCCAGTACTTC. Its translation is CASSRGLGSIETQYF. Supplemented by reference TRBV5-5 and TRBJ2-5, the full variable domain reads DAGVTQSPTHLIKTRGQQVTLRCSPISGHKSVSWYQQVLGQGPQFIFQYYEKEERGRGNFPDRFSARQFPNYSSELNVNALLLGDSALYLCASSRGLGSIETQYFGPGTRLLVL.

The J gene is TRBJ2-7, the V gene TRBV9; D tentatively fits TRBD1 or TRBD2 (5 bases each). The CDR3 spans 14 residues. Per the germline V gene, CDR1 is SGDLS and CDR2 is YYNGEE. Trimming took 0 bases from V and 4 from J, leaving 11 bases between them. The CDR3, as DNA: TGTGCCAGCAGCGTAGGAGGGGAAGGTTACGAGCAGTACTTC. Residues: CASSVGGEGYEQYF.

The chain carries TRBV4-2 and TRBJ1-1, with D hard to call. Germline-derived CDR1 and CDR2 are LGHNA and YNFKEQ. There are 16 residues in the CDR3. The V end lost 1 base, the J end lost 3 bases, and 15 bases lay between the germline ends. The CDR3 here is CASSQVTGLLDTEAFF. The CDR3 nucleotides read TGTGCCAGCAGCCAAGTTACCGGACTTTTGGACACTGAAGCTTTCTTT.

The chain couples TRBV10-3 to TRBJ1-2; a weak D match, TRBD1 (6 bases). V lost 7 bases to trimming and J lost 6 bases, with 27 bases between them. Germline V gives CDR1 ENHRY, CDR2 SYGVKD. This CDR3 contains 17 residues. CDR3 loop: CAITQGQGRLENDGYTF. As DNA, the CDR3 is TGTGCCATCACCCAGGGGCAGGGGAGATTGGAGAACGATGGCTACACCTTC.

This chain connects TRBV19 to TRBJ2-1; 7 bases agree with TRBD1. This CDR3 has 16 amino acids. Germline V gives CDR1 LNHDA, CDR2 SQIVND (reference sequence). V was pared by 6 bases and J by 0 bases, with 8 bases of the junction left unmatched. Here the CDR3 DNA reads TGTGCCAGTAGAGGGGACAGCCTAAGCTCCTACAATGAGCAGTTCTTC. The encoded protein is CASRGDSLSSYNEQFF.